These 17 T cell receptor beta chains came from one sample sequenced in a study of T-cell memory formation after mild COVID-19. TCRdb recomputed calls from the 5' RACE reads with MiXCR, one row per CDR3 protein. Seen here are 190,000 or so distinct CDR3 sequences, about 21% observed once, and the top ten hold around 23%. Sequenced input: PBMCs or a T cell subset sorted from them (not recorded which). The receptor source for this set is an adult woman who had mild COVID-19 (a few samples of this study predate the infection). Cell type and time point are not known.

This clonotype was observed many times. The V and J genes are TRBV20-1 and TRBJ1-1; D gene ambiguous. The CDR3 contains 12 residues. Between the trimmed V and J ends, which lost 3 bases and 3 bases, there was a span of 8 bases. From germline, CDR1 is DFQATT and CDR2 SNEGSKA (reference sequence). The CDR3 region is CSARVRDTEAFF. CDR3 in DNA: TGCAGTGCTAGGGTTCGCGACACTGAAGCTTTCTTT.

This clonotype occurred a few times. J is TRBJ2-1 and V is TRBV12-3 or TRBV12-4; 11 bases match TRBD2. J lost 6 bases, V lost 1 base, and 8 bases had no gene match. This CDR3 is built from 17 residues. The CDR3 loop is CASSLGAGLADLNEQFF. CDR3 nucleotide sequence: TGTGCCAGCAGTTTAGGTGCGGGACTAGCGGACCTCAATGAGCAGTTCTTC.

CDR3 bases: TGTGCCAGCAGCCTGGTGGGACAGGGGGCGCCCAATGAGCAGTTCTTC. The encoded protein is CASSLVGQGAPNEQFF. The chain couples TRBV4-2 to TRBJ2-1; 12 nucleotides align to TRBD1. CDR3 length: 16 amino acids. After removal of 4 bases from V and 6 bases from J, the junction contained 7 bases not matched to a gene. The V gene's germline CDR1 is LGHNA and CDR2 YNFKEQ.

This chain uses TRBV29-1 with TRBJ2-1; 7 bases are a match to TRBD1. J gave up 5 bases and V 7 bases, and 11 bases lay outside the gene matches. This CDR3 contains 14 residues. Germline V gives CDR1 SQVTM, CDR2 ANQGSEA. The CDR3 is CSAIQGSIDNEQFF. The CDR3 DNA sequence: TGCAGCGCCATACAGGGGTCCATCGACAATGAGCAGTTCTTC.

The chain recombines TRBV20-1 with TRBJ2-3, with 9 bases identical to TRBD2. The CDR3 contains 19 residues. J gave up 6 bases and V 3 bases, and 22 bases lay outside the gene matches. Looked up from germline, CDR1 is DFQATT and CDR2 is SNEGSKA (reference sequence). The CDR3 sequence: CSASHGSGGIHSSSDTQYF. CDR3 nucleotide sequence: TGCAGTGCTAGTCATGGAAGCGGGGGGATCCACAGTTCTTCGGATACGCAGTATTTT.

This clonotype appeared many times. The rearrangement uses TRBV5-6 and TRBJ2-1; D is unclear. The CDR3 covers 11 residues. V lost 3 bases, J lost 15 bases, and 13 bases lay in between. CDR1 SGHDT and CDR2 YYEEEE come from the germline V gene. The CDR3 DNA reads as TGTGCCAGCAGCTCCTACAATGAGTGGTTCTTC. It translates to CASSSYNEWFF.

Only a few counts were recorded for this clonotype. The rearrangement links TRBV4-2 to TRBJ1-5; 10 bases agree with TRBD1. Germline V gene lookup returns CDR1 LGHNA and CDR2 YNFKEQ. Trimming cost V 5 bases and J 7 bases; bases outside gene matches: 14. The CDR3 has 17 residues. DNA for the CDR3: TGTGCCAGCAGCTTTTCGTGGGAGGGACAGGGGTTACAGCCCCAGCATTTT. This sequence encodes CASSFSWEGQGLQPQHF.

V and J are TRBV4-1 and TRBJ1-4, with D maybe TRBD1 (6 bases). The germline CDR1 and CDR2 sequences are MGHRA and YSYEKL. The CDR3 length is 15 residues. Deletions cut 1 base from V and 5 bases from J, with 11 bases between. The CDR3 coding sequence is TGCGCCAGCAGCCAAGGAGGACAGCTAAATGAAAAACTGTTTTTT. Protein product: CASSQGGQLNEKLFF.

This clonotype showed up just a few times. The chain has TRBV9 and TRBJ2-7; 9 bases match TRBD1. V gave up 4 bases and J gave up 6 bases; unmatched junction bases: 5. Germline CDR1 SGDLS, CDR2 YYNGEE. The CDR3 length is 13 residues. Written as DNA, the CDR3 is TGTGCCAGCAGCTTTGGGACAGGGACCGAGCAGTACTTC. Translated: CASSFGTGTEQYF.

The chain is built from TRBV2 and TRBJ2-7; TRBD1 might be the D (5 bases). CDR3 size: 14 residues. Between the trimmed V and J ends, which lost 4 bases and 3 bases, there was a span of 13 bases. Germline CDR1 SNHLY, CDR2 FYNNEI. CDR3 region: CASSAPHDSYEQYF. The CDR3 nucleotides are TGTGCCAGCAGTGCCCCCCACGACAGCTACGAGCAGTACTTC.

The chain is built from TRBV28 and TRBJ2-1; 7 bases map to TRBD2. The germline V gene has CDR1 MDHEN and CDR2 SYDVKM. The CDR3 spans 15 residues. After removal of 3 bases from V and 6 bases from J, the junction contained 8 bases not matched to a gene. The CDR3 bases are TGTGCCAGCAGTTTCTACCCGGGGAGGGGCAATGAGCAGTTCTTC. This encodes CASSFYPGRGNEQFF.

This clonotype occurred once. The genes are TRBV30 and TRBJ2-7; TRBD2 is a possible D gene (5 bases). The germline gives CDR1 GTSNPN, CDR2 SVGIG (reference sequence). The length of the CDR3 is 14 residues. V gave up 4 bases and J gave up 3 bases, with 16 bases separating them. This CDR3 is CAWMPPGRNYEQYF. As DNA, the CDR3 is TGTGCCTGGATGCCCCCGGGGAGAAACTACGAGCAGTACTTC. The entire variable domain, with the rest obtained from reference TRBV30 and TRBJ2-7, is as follows: SQTIHQWPATLVQPVGSPLSLECTVEGTSNPNLYWYRQAAGRGLQLLFYSVGIGQISSEVPQNLSASRPQDRQFILSSKKLLLSDSGFYLCAWMPPGRNYEQYFGPGTRLTVT.

This chain uses TRBV9 with TRBJ2-1; D is uncertain. The CDR3 has 14 amino acids. Germline CDR1 and CDR2: SGDLS and YYNGEE. V shed 1 base and J shed 8 bases, with 13 bases lying between them. The CDR3 sequence is CASSVPLQTDEQFF. The CDR3 DNA follows: TGTGCCAGCAGCGTACCACTTCAGACGGATGAGCAGTTCTTC.

The genes are TRBV6-1 and TRBJ1-2; TRBD1 might be the D (5 bases). Germline loops: CDR1 MNHNS, CDR2 SASEGT. The CDR3 extends over 12 amino acids. V was pared by 8 bases and J by 1 base, with 8 bases between. The CDR3 nucleotides are TGTGCCAGCTGGGGGGATAACTATGGCTACACCTTC. Its protein is CASWGDNYGYTF.

V is TRBV9 and J is TRBJ1-5, with 7 bases identical to TRBD1. The V gene end was trimmed by 4 bases and the J gene end by 7 bases; junction bases not matched to a gene: 8. Germline CDR1 and CDR2: SGDLS and YYNGEE. The CDR3 contains 14 residues. The CDR3: CASSPRTGGQPQHF. CDR3 coding DNA: TGTGCCAGCAGCCCCCGGACAGGCGGCCAGCCCCAGCATTTT.

The chain has TRBV2 and TRBJ2-7; 9 positions match TRBD1. The germline CDR1 and CDR2 sequences are SNHLY and FYNNEI. Unmatched junction bases numbered 11, after V lost 2 bases and J lost 6 bases. This CDR3 comprises 16 residues. As DNA, the CDR3 is TGTGCCAGCAGTGAAACGTGGGACAGGGACCTTGGCGAGCAGTACTTC. Amino acids: CASSETWDRDLGEQYF.

This clonotype turned up a few times. The rearrangement links TRBV29-1 to TRBJ2-1; D remains ambiguous. Trimming took 1 base from V and 4 from J, leaving 11 bases between them. Germline values: CDR1 SQVTM, CDR2 ANQGSEA. The CDR3 is made up of 14 amino acids. CDR3 region: CSVEGAPGYNEQFF. CDR3 DNA: TGCAGCGTTGAAGGTGCCCCGGGTTACAATGAGCAGTTCTTC.